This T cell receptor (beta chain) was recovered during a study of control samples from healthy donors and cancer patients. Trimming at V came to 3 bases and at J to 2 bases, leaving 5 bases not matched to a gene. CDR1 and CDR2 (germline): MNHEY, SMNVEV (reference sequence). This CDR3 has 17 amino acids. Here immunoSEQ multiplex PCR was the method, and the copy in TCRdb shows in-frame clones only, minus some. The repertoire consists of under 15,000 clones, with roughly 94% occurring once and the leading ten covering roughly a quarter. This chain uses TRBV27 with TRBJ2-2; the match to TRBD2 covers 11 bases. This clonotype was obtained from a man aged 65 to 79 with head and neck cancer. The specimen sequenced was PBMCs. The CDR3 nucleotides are TGTGCCAGCAGTTTTAATCTAGCGGGAGGCAACACCGGGGAGCTGTTTTTT. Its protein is CASSFNLAGGNTGELFF.